A single TCR beta chain is shown here with its context. Its antigen is not known. Tagging with unique molecular identifiers was a feature of the TCR beta cDNA libraries. TCRdb redid the calling of the PCR reads with MiXCR, one entry per CDR3 protein. The table includes some 890,000 distinct CDR3 sequences, roughly 50% detected once. This sample is drawn from a study of post-analysis software for immune sequencing data. Across the study: The courses of disease that were included comprised relapsing-remitting, secondary progressive and progressive-relapsing multiple sclerosis. Findings and limits, study-wide: There was significantly lower normalized Chao1 diversity in multiple sclerosis patients than in controls. Five or six TRBV segments were significantly more frequent in patients than in controls. TRBV5-6, TRBV5-1 and TRBV20-1 were among these segments.

After removal of 0 bases from V and 0 bases from J, the junction contained 13 bases not matched to a gene. The CDR3 extends over 20 amino acids. Germline CDR1 and CDR2: DFQATT and SNEGSKA (reference sequence). The receptor was derived from a girl aged 5-17 years with multiple sclerosis. The V gene is TRBV20-1, the J gene TRBJ2-3; 12 nucleotides align to TRBD2. Sequencing used blood. The DNA of the CDR3 is TGCAGTGCTAGAGACTTGAGGACTAGCGGGGCACATTCTAGCACAGATACGCAGTATTTT. This translates into CSARDLRTSGAHSSTDTQYF.